The clone carrying this T cell receptor (beta chain) was counted between two and nine times. Between the trimmed V and J ends, which lost 2 bases and 3 bases, there was a span of 11 bases. This CDR3 has 14 amino acids. CDR1 is MNHEY and CDR2 is SMNVEV in the germline V gene (reference sequence). This record comes from a study of T-cell reconstitution after alpha-beta-depleted transplantation in children. Preparation of the TCRbeta library used unique molecular identifiers. MiXCR was run by TCRdb on the PCR reads, yielding one entry per CDR3 protein. The table includes 300,000 to 350,000 distinct CDR3 sequences, 20% to 30% detected once.

This sequence originates from a male patient between 5 and 17 years old who had a stem cell transplant for acute lymphoblastic leukemia, so the T cells may come from the graft donor. Sequences were derived from PBMCs, mostly from graft donor cells, sampled 180 days after TCRalphabeta/CD19-depleted stem cell transplant. The rearrangement joins TRBV27 to TRBJ2-7; D is uncertain. CDR3 coding DNA: TGTGCCAGCAGTTTACTACCAGAAAGCTACGAGCAGTACTTC. Translating it yields CASSLLPESYEQYF.